The following is a T cell receptor (beta chain) sequence with its context. What it binds is not known. Sequence at one end of the junction differs from germline and may be a read error. This specimen belongs to a study of shared clonotypes between healthy human individuals. Assay: immunoSEQ multiplex PCR; the TCRdb copy retains only in-frame clones and omits some. The sample lists approximately 940,000 clones, over 60% occurring once. Division of CD4+ cells produced a CD45RA+ naive subset and a CD45RA-negative memory subset. Whole-study findings and limits: Roughly 5% of naive CD4 clonotypes were shared across several donors. Blood alone was sampled, and tissue repertoires likely differ.

Germline CDR1 is MNHEY and CDR2 is SVGAGI. The CDR3 is 11 residues long. This rearrangement joins TRBV6-5 to TRBJ2-1, with TRBD1 matching 8 bases. The sequencing sample was made of memory CD4+ T cells sorted from blood. Subset reported: CD45RA-negative fraction. The origin of this receptor is a young man in good health. CDR3 in amino acids: CASSSTGEPFF. The CDR3 DNA sequence: TGTGCCAGCAGTTCGACAGGGGAGCCGTTCTTC.